This T cell receptor (beta chain) was sequenced during a study of CD8 T cells in ankylosing spondylitis (dated by TCRdb to the late 2010s). Turning to the overall study: The study set out to find disease-linked TCR variants by profiling T cell receptor beta repertoires in ankylosing spondylitis patients and healthy donors. The full study cohort was made up of about 25 ankylosing spondylitis patients and fewer than 120 healthy donors. Peripheral blood was sampled, and synovial fluid was also collected from ankylosing spondylitis patients. The study at large found these results: A TCR beta motif of several highly homologous amino acid variants appeared characteristic of blood from ankylosing spondylitis patients. The disease-linked clones had a CD8+ phenotype and were found at relatively low frequencies in peripheral blood. The disease-linked clones were reported to be significantly enriched in matched synovial fluid samples from ankylosing spondylitis patients. Some of the motif variants had been reported before in the synovial fluid and blood of reactive arthritis patients, a finding that suggests common disease-initiation mechanisms.

The sample was run on an Illumina HiSeq 2500. Quantitative 5'-RACE with molecular barcodes was the method used to prepare the TCR beta libraries. The authors' analysis ran thus. To identify disease-linked TCR variants, a new computational method was used, one built on a probabilistic model of VDJ rearrangement. TCRdb cleaned the public reads at Q25 with fastp, built clones with MiXCR and kept in-frame beta chains. Each entry is one CDR3 protein sequence, shown with its most common DNA and genes. The V and J calls here are based on TCRdb, not the publication. This sample has approximately 200,000 distinct CDR3 sequences in its table, and around 13% of those were observed once. The ten top clones hold 15% to 20% of the sample. There are 15 amino acids in the CDR3, from cysteine to phenylalanine inclusive. Kept here is only the CDR3 DNA, which spans 45 bases and is read in frame from base 1. In regard to this clonotype: Its antigen is still unknown. It has no much larger one-base neighbor in the sample; base qualities were not kept.

The sequence links TRBV21-1 to TRBJ1-1; TRBD1, the table's D call, lacks a check against the DNA. TRBV21-1 is a documented pseudogene. Specimen: blood, either unsorted or a sorted T cell fraction (not recorded which). The receptor was isolated from a male donor with ankylosing spondylitis or in good health (not recorded which). At the DNA level, the sequence is TGTGCCAGCAGCGAGAGAGGGGTTCATCGGACTGAAGCTTTCTTT. This encodes CASSERGVHRTEAFF.